This T cell receptor (beta chain) was obtained from a study of cytomegalovirus exposure and HLA in healthy donors. About the study: An earlier analysis found under 130 million unique TCR beta sequences from approximately 190 million T cells.

Broader study findings: TCR beta chains numbering roughly 150 were designated cytomegalovirus-associated.

Researchers ran the PCR with 60 Vbeta and 13 Jbeta primers. The repertoire was sequenced with immunoSEQ multiplex PCR; TCRdb's copy has only in-frame clones and lacks some. The sample records about 160,000 clones, about 80% being singletons. A word on this clone: The target antigen is unknown.

CDR1 is SGDLS, CDR2 YYNGEE, per germline. V lost 0 bases to trimming and J lost 0 bases, with 15 bases between them. The CDR3 has 17 residues. The sample comprised PBMCs. The rearrangement uses TRBV9 and TRBJ1-1; D is ambiguous. This receptor was identified in a man aged 25-40 years in good health and CMV-seronegative. CDR3 loop: CASSVGWGGQVNTEAFF. The CDR3, as DNA: TGTGCCAGCAGCGTAGGTTGGGGAGGGCAGGTGAACACTGAAGCTTTCTTT.